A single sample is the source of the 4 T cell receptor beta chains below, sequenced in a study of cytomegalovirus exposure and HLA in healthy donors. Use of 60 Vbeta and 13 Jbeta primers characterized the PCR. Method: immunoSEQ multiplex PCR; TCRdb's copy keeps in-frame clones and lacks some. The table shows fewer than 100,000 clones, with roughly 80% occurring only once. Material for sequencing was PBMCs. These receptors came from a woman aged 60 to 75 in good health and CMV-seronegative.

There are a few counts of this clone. The DNA of the CDR3 is TGTGCCAGCGCGAATCAGGGGGCGCGCTACGAGCAGTACTTC. Translating it yields CASANQGARYEQYF. The chain carries TRBV2 and TRBJ2-7; 8 nucleotides agree with TRBD1. The CDR3 loop spans 14 amino acids. Germline V gene sequence: CDR1 SNHLY, CDR2 FYNNEI. Trimming at V came to 8 bases and at J to 3 bases, leaving 9 bases not matched to a gene.

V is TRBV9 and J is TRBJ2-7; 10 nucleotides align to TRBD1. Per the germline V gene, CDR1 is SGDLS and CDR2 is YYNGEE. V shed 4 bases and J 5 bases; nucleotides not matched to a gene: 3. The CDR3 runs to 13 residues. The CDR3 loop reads CASSRDRGNEQYF. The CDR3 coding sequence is TGTGCCAGCAGCCGGGACAGGGGTAACGAGCAGTACTTC.

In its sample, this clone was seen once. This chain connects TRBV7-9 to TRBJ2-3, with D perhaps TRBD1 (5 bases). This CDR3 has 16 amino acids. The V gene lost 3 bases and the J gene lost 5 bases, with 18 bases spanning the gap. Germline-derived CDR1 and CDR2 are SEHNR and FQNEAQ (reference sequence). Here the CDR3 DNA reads TGTGCCAGCAGCTTTTCCGACGGCGGAGACAGAGATACGCAGTATTTT. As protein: CASSFSDGGDRDTQYF.

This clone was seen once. The chain's CDR3 is CASSLVAGMDYGYTF. The DNA of the CDR3 is TGTGCCAGCAGCTTAGTAGCAGGGATGGACTATGGCTACACCTTC. The J gene is TRBJ1-2, the V gene TRBV7-8; D is possibly TRBD1 (5 bases). Trimming stripped 1 base from V and 3 bases from J, with 12 bases between. The CDR3 spans 15 residues. CDR1 is SGHVS and CDR2 is FQNEAQ in the germline V gene.